The 21 T cell receptor beta chains below all came from one sample that was sequenced in a study of vaccination and CD4 T cells after COVID-19. These TCRs are of unknown antigen specificity. The assay that was used to sequence DNA from cultured CD4+ T cells was the Oncomine TCR Beta short-read assay. MiXCR, applied by TCRdb to the PCR reads, yields one record per CDR3 protein. The table has 10,000 to 15,000 distinct CDR3 sequences, over 45% seen once. Treatment: approximately 10-day PBMC culture with coronavirus spike peptide pools or control peptides (ViraFEST assay). The sample was CD4+ T cells from blood, cultured in vitro. These receptors originate from a human donor who had recovered from COVID-19.

The chain recombines TRBV7-9 with TRBJ1-2; 8 positions agree with TRBD1. J gave up 7 bases and V 4 bases, and 5 bases lay outside the gene matches. The CDR3 totals 13 residues. The germline CDR1 and CDR2 sequences are SEHNR and FQNEAQ (reference sequence). The CDR3 is CASSWGQEGGYTF. In DNA, the CDR3 is TGTGCCAGCAGCTGGGGACAGGAGGGTGGCTACACCTTC.

The chain recombines TRBV6-2 or TRBV6-3 with TRBJ2-2, with TRBD2 matching 14 bases. J lost 2 bases, V lost 6 bases, and 8 bases had no gene match. The germline V gene has CDR1 MNHEY and CDR2 SVGEGT. This CDR3 region has 18 residues. The CDR3 region is CASRKSGLAGGNTGELFF. The DNA of the CDR3 is TGTGCCAGCAGAAAGTCAGGACTAGCGGGAGGAAACACCGGGGAGCTGTTTTTT.

This clonotype was seen more than once but under ten times. The V and J genes are TRBV6-1 and TRBJ1-2; 8 bases are shared with TRBD1. The CDR3 sequence is 18 residues long. The V and J ends lost 3 bases and 3 bases, in that order; junction bases with no gene match: 15. The germline V gene has CDR1 MNHNS and CDR2 SASEGT. CDR3 in DNA: TGTGCCAGCAGTGACCTTCCTGATCACAGGGGGACATACTATGGCTACACCTTC. Translation gives CASSDLPDHRGTYYGYTF.

The chain recombines TRBV9 with TRBJ2-4, with TRBD1 as a possible D gene (5 bases). The V gene's germline CDR1 is SGDLS and CDR2 YYNGEE. The CDR3 has 17 amino acids. Trimming removed 1 base at V and 0 bases at J, with 14 bases between. The CDR3 region is CASSVRGDNLAKNIQYF. The CDR3 DNA sequence: TGTGCCAGCAGCGTAAGGGGTGACAACCTAGCCAAAAACATTCAGTACTTC. The complete variable domain, with remaining parts taken from reference TRBV9 and TRBJ2-4, reads DSGVTQTPKHLITATGQRVTLRCSPRSGDLSVYWYQQSLDQGLQFLIQYYNGEERAKGNILERFSAQQFPDLHSELNLSSLELGDSALYFCASSVRGDNLAKNIQYFGAGTRLSVL.

This clonotype has a handful of counts. The rearrangement uses TRBV2 and TRBJ1-1, with a weak D call TRBD1 (5 bases). Germline CDR1 SNHLY, CDR2 FYNNEI. The CDR3 extends over 11 amino acids. The V end was cut by 7 bases, the J end by 3 bases, with 6 bases between. The CDR3 protein is CASMGHTEAFF. CDR3 bases: TGTGCCAGCATGGGGCACACTGAAGCTTTCTTT.

The rearrangement uses TRBV6-2 or TRBV6-3 and TRBJ2-2; TRBD1 agrees at 9 bases. CDR3 length equals 16 residues. Germline V gene lookup returns CDR1 MNHEY and CDR2 SVGEGT. Trimming at V came to 6 bases and at J to 0 bases, leaving 5 bases not matched to a gene. In DNA, the CDR3 is TGTGCCAGCAGGCGGACAGGGGCCCCGAACACCGGGGAGCTGTTTTTT. This codes for CASRRTGAPNTGELFF.

This clonotype was picked up a small number of times. The V call is TRBV24-1, the J call TRBJ2-5; 7 bases fit TRBD1. The V gene end was trimmed by 6 bases and the J gene end by 0 bases; junction bases not matched to a gene: 9. The CDR3 is 16 amino acids. CDR1 KGHDR and CDR2 SFDVKD come from the germline V gene. The CDR3 bases are TGTGCCACCAGTCCAGGGGGAGAAAACTACCAAGAGACCCAGTACTTC. This translates into CATSPGGENYQETQYF.

This rearrangement joins TRBV7-9 to TRBJ1-6; 7 nucleotides match TRBD1. The germline V gene encodes CDR1 SEHNR and CDR2 FQNEAQ (reference sequence). The CDR3 length is 18 residues. The J segment lost 7 bases and the V segment lost 2 bases, leaving 14 bases of the junction unmatched. The CDR3 sequence is CASSLNPSGGMKNSPLHF. The CDR3 nucleotides read TGTGCCAGCAGCTTAAACCCCTCAGGGGGGATGAAAAATTCACCCCTCCACTTT.

This chain joins TRBV6-1 and TRBJ2-1; the match to TRBD2 covers 12 bases. The trim removed 8 bases at V and 2 bases at J, leaving 10 bases unmatched. Germline V gene sequence: CDR1 MNHNS, CDR2 SASEGT. The CDR3 contains 17 residues. In nucleotides, the CDR3 is TGTGCCAGCTTCGCGCGGACTAGCGGGGTCCCCTACAATGAGCAGTTCTTC. This codes for CASFARTSGVPYNEQFF.

Only a few counts were recorded for this clonotype. CDR3 bases: TGTGCCAGCAGTGAAGAGGGACAGGGTGGTGGCTACACCTTC. This codes for CASSEEGQGGGYTF. The chain uses TRBV6-1 and TRBJ1-2; TRBD1 agrees at 9 bases. The CDR3 is 14 residues long. V shed 1 base, J shed 7 bases, and the junction held 4 bases outside the gene matches. Germline V gene lookup returns CDR1 MNHNS and CDR2 SASEGT.

The chain is built from TRBV5-1 and TRBJ1-2, with D perhaps TRBD1 (5 bases). V dropped 4 bases and J dropped 4 bases, with 14 bases sitting between them. The CDR3 contains 14 residues. Germline lookup yields CDR1 SGHRS and CDR2 YFSETQ. For the CDR3, the DNA is TGCGCCAGCAGCCCGGGACGGAGTCTCTATGGCTACACCTTC. This gives the protein CASSPGRSLYGYTF.

This sequence joins TRBV20-1 and TRBJ2-7; unclear D gene. V lost 4 bases to trimming and J lost 0 bases, with 16 bases between them. This CDR3 has 15 residues. The germline V gene encodes CDR1 DFQATT and CDR2 SNEGSKA (reference sequence). The CDR3 sequence: CSANDFGRSSYEQYF. Written as DNA, the CDR3 is TGCAGTGCTAACGATTTTGGCCGGTCCTCCTACGAGCAGTACTTC.

This chain joins TRBV19 and TRBJ2-3, with D uncertain. This CDR3 has 13 amino acids. The V end was cut by 5 bases, the J end by 2 bases, with 8 bases between. Per germline, CDR1 LNHDA and CDR2 SQIVND (reference sequence). The CDR3 protein is CASSPGFTDTQYF. CDR3 sequence (DNA): TGTGCCAGTAGTCCCGGGTTCACAGATACGCAGTATTTT. Filled out from reference TRBV19 and TRBJ2-3, the complete variable domain reads DGGITQSPKYLFRKEGQNVTLSCEQNLNHDAMYWYRQDPGQGLRLIYYSQIVNDFQKGDIAEGYSVSREKKESFPLTVTSAQKNPTAFYLCASSPGFTDTQYFGPGTRLTVL.

The chain links TRBV7-8 to TRBJ1-5; TRBD1 matches at 7 bases. This CDR3 region has 15 residues. The germline gives CDR1 SGHVS, CDR2 FQNEAQ. The V and J ends lost 5 bases and 8 bases, in that order; junction bases with no gene match: 12. The CDR3 reads CASSRTWRGQEPQHF. The CDR3 bases are TGTGCCAGCAGCCGCACGTGGAGGGGGCAGGAGCCCCAGCATTTT.

The chain is built from TRBV20-1 and TRBJ2-6; TRBD1 aligns across 10 bases. Germline CDR1 and CDR2: DFQATT and SNEGSKA (reference sequence). CDR3 length: 17 amino acids. Unmatched junction bases numbered 5, after V lost 3 bases and J lost 0 bases. The CDR3 region is CSASPTGGLSGANVLTF. CDR3 DNA: TGCAGTGCTAGCCCGACAGGGGGCCTCTCTGGGGCCAACGTCCTGACTTTC.

In its sample, this clonotype was seen a few times. This chain connects TRBV4-1 to TRBJ2-3, with D tentatively TRBD1 (5 bases). Germline CDR1 MGHRA, CDR2 YSYEKL. CDR3 length: 13 residues. Trimming removed 4 bases from V and 6 bases from J, with 11 bases in between. CDR3 sequence: CASSRQGTDTQYF. Written as DNA, the CDR3 is TGCGCCAGCAGCCGTCAGGGTACTGATACGCAGTATTTT.

This clonotype has a handful of counts. The rearrangement links TRBV7-2 to TRBJ1-2, with 9 bases matching TRBD1. The CDR3 runs to 13 residues. The germline CDR1 and CDR2 sequences are SGHTA and FQGNSA. The CDR3 spells CAAGTGPSYGYTF. In DNA, the CDR3 is TGTGCTGCCGGGACAGGGCCCTCCTATGGCTACACCTTC.

V gene TRBV5-1 combines with J gene TRBJ1-2; D is perhaps TRBD1 (6 bases). Germline V CDR1 and CDR2: SGHRS, YFSETQ. The CDR3 loop spans 16 amino acids. Trimming left V 4 bases short and J 4 bases short, with 20 bases between. The CDR3 DNA is TGCGCCAGCAGCCCCAAGGGGGGGCTAAACCCCTATGGCTACACCTTC. It yields the protein CASSPKGGLNPYGYTF.

The chain couples TRBV30 to TRBJ2-3; weak D call: TRBD2 (6 bases). Between the trimmed V and J ends, which lost 7 bases and 3 bases, there was a span of 20 bases. Germline CDR1 and CDR2: GTSNPN and SVGIG (reference sequence). This CDR3 is built from 15 residues. This CDR3 is CAFTGTRRGTDTQYF. The DNA for the CDR3 is TGTGCCTTCACTGGGACGAGGAGGGGAACAGATACGCAGTATTTT.

V usage is TRBV7-2 and J usage is TRBJ1-3; D remains ambiguous. Germline lookup yields CDR1 SGHTA and CDR2 FQGNSA. V lost 2 bases and J 0 bases, leaving 5 bases between the germline ends. The CDR3 sequence is 14 residues long. CDR3 DNA: TGTGCCAGCAGCTTAACCGGCTCTGGAAACACCATATATTTT. Translation gives CASSLTGSGNTIYF.

In DNA, the CDR3 is TGCAGTGCTCCGAAGCGGGAAGTGAATACGCAGTATTTT. Residues: CSAPKREVNTQYF. The rearrangement links TRBV20-1 to TRBJ2-3; 7 bases are shared with TRBD2. J lost 7 bases, V lost 5 bases, and 9 bases had no gene match. CDR1 is DFQATT and CDR2 is SNEGSKA in the germline V gene (reference sequence). CDR3 length: 13 amino acids.